The next 19 T cell receptor beta chains were all read from a single sample in a study of blood T cell repertoires in COVID-19. The repertoire was sequenced with immunoSEQ multiplex PCR; TCRdb's copy has only in-frame clones and lacks some. The table lists 100,000 to 150,000 clones, over 70% of them singletons, with over 5% in the top ten. Source material: peripheral blood. The origin of the receptors is an elderly man with active or convalescent COVID-19.

This clone came up once. The V gene is TRBV7-2, the J gene TRBJ2-5; 9 bases match TRBD1. Unmatched junction bases numbered 2, after V lost 2 bases and J lost 7 bases. The CDR3 length is 13 residues. From germline, CDR1 is SGHTA and CDR2 FQGNSA. CDR3 sequence (DNA): TGTGCCAGCAGCTTAAGACAGGGGGGGACCCAGTACTTC. It yields the protein CASSLRQGGTQYF.

The chain has TRBV6-2 or TRBV6-3 and TRBJ1-1, with D perhaps matching TRBD1 (6 bases). The V gene lost 4 bases and the J gene lost 1 base, with 10 bases spanning the gap. The CDR3 spans 14 residues. Germline V CDR1 and CDR2: MNHEY, SVGEGT. The CDR3 region is CASSFGTQNTEAFF. CDR3 nucleotides: TGTGCCAGCAGTTTTGGGACACAGAACACTGAAGCTTTCTTT.

This clone was seen more than once but under ten times. The rearrangement links TRBV6-2 or TRBV6-3 to TRBJ1-1, with no clear D. Per germline, CDR1 MNHEY and CDR2 SVGEGT. This CDR3 contains 11 residues. The V and J ends lost 5 bases and 5 bases respectively, with 6 bases between them. The CDR3 loop is CASSTGTEAFF. CDR3 DNA sequence: TGTGCCAGCAGTACGGGGACTGAAGCTTTCTTT.

This clone was seen just once. This rearrangement joins TRBV6-4 to TRBJ1-2, with TRBD1 matching over 11 bases. Germline CDR1 and CDR2: MRHNA and SNTAGT. This CDR3 contains 14 residues. V shed 6 bases and J 7 bases; nucleotides not matched to a gene: 7. The CDR3 sequence: CASSPGTGGFGYTF. The CDR3 DNA is TGTGCCAGCAGCCCCGGGACAGGGGGTTTTGGCTACACCTTC.

This clone was counted a few times. The CDR3 DNA follows: TGTGCCAGCAGAACAACAGGGGCCGGGGAGCTGTTTTTT. Its protein is CASRTTGAGELFF. The rearrangement links TRBV7-9 to TRBJ2-2; 7 positions agree with TRBD1. V lost 6 bases, J lost 6 bases, and 4 bases stayed unmatched. Germline loops: CDR1 SEHNR, CDR2 FQNEAQ (reference sequence). The CDR3 contains 13 residues. The full variable domain, in which reference TRBV7-9 and TRBJ2-2 provide the parts outside the CDR3, is DTGVSQNPRHKITKRGQNVTFRCDPISEHNRLYWYRQTLGQGPEFLTYFQNEAQLEKSRLLSDRFSAERPKGSFSTLEIQRTEQGDSAMYLCASRTTGAGELFFGEGSRLTVL.

The chain has TRBV19 and TRBJ2-6; tentatively, D is TRBD1 (5 bases). The CDR3 covers 17 residues. Trimming shortened V by 4 bases and J by 3 bases, and 16 bases separated the two germline ends. Germline CDR1 is LNHDA and CDR2 is SQIVND (reference sequence). CDR3 sequence: CASSRLGQGNGANVLTF. CDR3 nucleotide sequence: TGTGCCAGTAGTAGACTTGGGCAGGGTAATGGGGCCAACGTCCTGACTTTC.

This chain uses TRBV7-8 with TRBJ1-2; TRBD1 aligns across 7 bases. CDR3 length: 12 amino acids. Germline-derived CDR1 and CDR2 are SGHVS and FQNEAQ. Trimming at V came to 5 bases and at J to 6 bases, leaving 3 bases not matched to a gene. CDR3 bases: TGTGCCAGCAGCCTTGACAGGGATGGCTACACCTTC. This translates into CASSLDRDGYTF.

This clone was recorded only once. V and J are TRBV24-1 and TRBJ2-2; D is uncertain. Trimming left V 1 base short and J 8 bases short, with 4 bases between. The CDR3 runs to 12 residues. CDR1 and CDR2 (germline): KGHDR, SFDVKD. This chain's CDR3 is CATSDFRGELFF. DNA for the CDR3: TGTGCCACCAGTGATTTCAGGGGGGAGCTGTTTTTT.

The genes are TRBV23-1 and TRBJ1-5; 9 bases match TRBD1. TRBV23-1 counts as an open reading frame of uncertain function. The length of the CDR3 is 17 residues. V lost 4 bases to trimming and J lost 0 bases; unmatched junction nucleotides: 7. The CDR3, as DNA: TGCGCCAGCAGTCGGCGGGGGACAGGGCTTAGCAATCAGCCCCAGCATTTT. Translated, it gives CASSRRGTGLSNQPQHF.

The rearrangement uses TRBV10-3 and TRBJ2-1; 10 bases agree with TRBD2. With 0 bases clipped from V and 10 bases from J, the junction kept 6 bases outside the gene matches. This CDR3 has 15 residues. CDR1 ENHRY and CDR2 SYGVKD come from the germline V gene. This CDR3 reads CAISESAGGPGEQFF. CDR3 in DNA: TGTGCCATCAGTGAGTCAGCGGGGGGGCCGGGAGAGCAGTTCTTC.

The chain couples TRBV3-1 (or the pseudogene TRBV3-2) to TRBJ2-7; a possible D gene is TRBD1 (6 bases). The CDR3 totals 11 residues. In germline, CDR1 is LGHDT, CDR2 YNNKEL (reference sequence). V shed 4 bases and J shed 9 bases, with 10 bases lying between them. CDR3 sequence reads: CASSPGVRQYF. The DNA of the CDR3 is TGTGCCAGCAGCCCAGGGGTAAGGCAGTACTTC.

The rearrangement joins TRBV25-1 to TRBJ2-5; D perhaps matches TRBD2 (5 bases). V lost 4 bases to trimming and J lost 2 bases, with 5 bases between them. The CDR3 length is 12 residues. Germline CDR1 is MGHDK and CDR2 is SYGVNS. Here the CDR3 reads CASSGTQETQYF. The CDR3 DNA sequence: TGTGCCAGCAGTGGGACTCAAGAGACCCAGTACTTC.

This clone was seen once. The rearrangement links TRBV3-1 (or the pseudogene TRBV3-2) to TRBJ1-1, with D possibly matching TRBD1 (5 bases). The germline V gene has CDR1 LGHDT and CDR2 YNNKEL (reference sequence). There are 18 residues in the CDR3. The V end lost 0 bases, the J end lost 1 base, and 18 bases lay between the germline ends. CDR3 nucleotide sequence: TGTGCCAGCAGCCAAGATTGGGCCAGTCGGGGGGGGAACACTGAAGCTTTCTTT. Its translation: CASSQDWASRGGNTEAFF.

The DNA for the CDR3 is TGTGCCAGCAGCGTACTAGCGGGGGCCCACACAGATACGCAGTATTTT. Translated: CASSVLAGAHTDTQYF. The chain employs TRBV7-2 and TRBJ2-3, with 11 bases identical to TRBD2. V shed 5 bases, J shed 2 bases, and the junction held 6 bases outside the gene matches. The CDR3 is 16 amino acids. Germline-derived CDR1 and CDR2 are SGHTA and FQGNSA.

This sequence joins TRBV7-9 and TRBJ2-7; 12 bases are shared with TRBD1. The CDR3 is 14 residues long. CDR1 and CDR2 (germline): SEHNR, FQNEAQ (reference sequence). The V segment lost 3 bases and the J segment 7 bases; nucleotides outside the gene matches: 4. CDR3 in amino acids: CASSLGTGGIEQYF. The CDR3 DNA reads TGTGCCAGCAGCTTGGGGACAGGGGGCATTGAGCAGTACTTC.

This chain joins TRBV15 and TRBJ1-2; 7 bases line up with TRBD1. This CDR3 has 17 residues. Germline V gives CDR1 LNHNV, CDR2 YYDKDF (reference sequence). The J segment lost 4 bases and the V segment lost 3 bases, leaving 14 bases of the junction unmatched. CDR3 bases: TGTGCCACCAGCAGCCCACTCGGGACAGACCGAGGCTATGGCTACACCTTC. Residues: CATSSPLGTDRGYGYTF.

The table lists this clone with a few counts. The chain has TRBV5-6 and TRBJ2-2; D ambiguous. The V and J ends lost 4 bases and 4 bases respectively, with 14 bases between them. The germline V gene has CDR1 SGHDT and CDR2 YYEEEE. The CDR3 is made up of 15 amino acids. The CDR3 spells CASSASFSGTGELFF. The CDR3 bases are TGTGCCAGCAGCGCCTCCTTTTCGGGCACCGGGGAGCTGTTTTTT.

This chain uses TRBV19 with TRBJ2-5, with TRBD1 matching 8 bases. The J segment lost 3 bases and the V segment lost 6 bases, leaving 3 bases of the junction unmatched. This CDR3 region has 13 residues. Looked up from germline, CDR1 is LNHDA and CDR2 is SQIVND (reference sequence). This CDR3 is CASRGTGEETQYF. The DNA of the CDR3 is TGTGCCAGTAGGGGGACAGGCGAAGAGACCCAGTACTTC. The full variable domain, in which reference TRBV19 and TRBJ2-5 provide the parts outside the CDR3, is DGGITQSPKYLFRKEGQNVTLSCEQNLNHDAMYWYRQDPGQGLRLIYYSQIVNDFQKGDIAEGYSVSREKKESFPLTVTSAQKNPTAFYLCASRGTGEETQYFGPGTRLLVL.

The chain couples TRBV5-5 to TRBJ2-2; D may be TRBD1 (6 bases). CDR3 length: 14 amino acids. In germline, CDR1 is SGHKS, CDR2 YYEKEE (reference sequence). Trimming removed 4 bases at V and 1 base at J, with 8 bases between. CDR3 coding DNA: TGTGCCAGCAGCCCGACAGGGAACACCGGGGAGCTGTTTTTT. Translating it yields CASSPTGNTGELFF. Looking up the rest from reference TRBV5-5 and TRBJ2-2 gives the full variable domain: DAGVTQSPTHLIKTRGQQVTLRCSPISGHKSVSWYQQVLGQGPQFIFQYYEKEERGRGNFPDRFSARQFPNYSSELNVNALLLGDSALYLCASSPTGNTGELFFGEGSRLTVL.